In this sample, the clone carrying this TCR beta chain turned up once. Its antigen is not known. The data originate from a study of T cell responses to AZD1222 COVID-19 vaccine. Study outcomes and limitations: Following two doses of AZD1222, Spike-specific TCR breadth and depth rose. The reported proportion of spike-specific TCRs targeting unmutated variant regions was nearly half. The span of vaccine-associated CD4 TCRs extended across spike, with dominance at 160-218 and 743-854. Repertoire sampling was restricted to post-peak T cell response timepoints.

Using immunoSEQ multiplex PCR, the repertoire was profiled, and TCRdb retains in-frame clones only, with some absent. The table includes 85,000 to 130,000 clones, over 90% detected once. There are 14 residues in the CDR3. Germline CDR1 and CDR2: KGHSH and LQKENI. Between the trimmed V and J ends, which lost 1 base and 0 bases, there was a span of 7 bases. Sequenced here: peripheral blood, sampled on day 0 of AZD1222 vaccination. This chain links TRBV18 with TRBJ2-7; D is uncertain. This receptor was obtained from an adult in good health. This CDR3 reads CASSPRAFSYEQYF. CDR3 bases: TGTGCCAGCTCACCACGGGCCTTCTCCTACGAGCAGTACTTC.